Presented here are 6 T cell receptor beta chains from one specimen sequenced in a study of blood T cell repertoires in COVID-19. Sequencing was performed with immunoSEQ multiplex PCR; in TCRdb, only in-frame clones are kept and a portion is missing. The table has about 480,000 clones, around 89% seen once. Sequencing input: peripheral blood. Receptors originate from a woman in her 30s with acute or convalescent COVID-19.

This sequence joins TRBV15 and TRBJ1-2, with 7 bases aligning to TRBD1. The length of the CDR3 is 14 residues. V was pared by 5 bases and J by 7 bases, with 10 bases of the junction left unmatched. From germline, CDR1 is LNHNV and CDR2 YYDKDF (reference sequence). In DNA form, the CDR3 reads TGTGCCACCAGCGAAGGGGGCCTCCCCTCTGGCTACACCTTC. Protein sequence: CATSEGGLPSGYTF.

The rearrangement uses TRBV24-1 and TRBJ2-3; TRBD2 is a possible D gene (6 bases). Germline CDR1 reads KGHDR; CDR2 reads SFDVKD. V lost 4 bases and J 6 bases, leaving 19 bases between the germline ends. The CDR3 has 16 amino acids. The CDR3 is CATSDRGAVSRDTQYF. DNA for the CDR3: TGTGCCACCAGTGACCGCGGGGCGGTCAGCAGGGATACGCAGTATTTT.

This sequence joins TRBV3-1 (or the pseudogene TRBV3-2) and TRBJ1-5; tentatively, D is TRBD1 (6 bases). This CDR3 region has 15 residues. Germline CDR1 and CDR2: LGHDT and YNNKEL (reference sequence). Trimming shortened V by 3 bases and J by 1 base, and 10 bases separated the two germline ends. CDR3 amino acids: CASSQGQGSNQPQHF. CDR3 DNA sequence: TGTGCCAGCAGCCAGGGACAAGGGAGCAATCAGCCCCAGCATTTT.

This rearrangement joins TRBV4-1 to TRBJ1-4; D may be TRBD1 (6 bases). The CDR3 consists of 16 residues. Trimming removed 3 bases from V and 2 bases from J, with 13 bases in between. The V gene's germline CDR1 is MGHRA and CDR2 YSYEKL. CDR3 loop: CASSQQGMRTNEKLFF. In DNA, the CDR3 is TGCGCCAGCAGCCAGCAGGGGATGCGGACTAATGAAAAACTGTTTTTT.

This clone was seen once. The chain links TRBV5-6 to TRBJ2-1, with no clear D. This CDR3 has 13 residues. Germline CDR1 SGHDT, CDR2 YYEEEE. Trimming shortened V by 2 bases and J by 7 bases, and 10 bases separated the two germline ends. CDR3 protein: CASSLVQTNEQFF. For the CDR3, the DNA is TGTGCCAGCAGCTTAGTACAGACGAATGAGCAGTTCTTC.

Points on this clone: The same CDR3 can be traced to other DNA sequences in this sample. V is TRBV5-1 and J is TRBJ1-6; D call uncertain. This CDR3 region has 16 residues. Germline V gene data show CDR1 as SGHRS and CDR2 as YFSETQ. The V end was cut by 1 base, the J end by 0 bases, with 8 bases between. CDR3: CASSLFGSSYNSPLHF. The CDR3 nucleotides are TGCGCCAGCAGCTTGTTCGGGAGCTCCTATAATTCACCCCTCCACTTT.